This TCR beta chain emerged from a study of precursors of human CD4 cytotoxic T cells (dated by TCRdb to the late 2010s). Broadly, across the study: In total, CD4+ memory subsets from some 13 donors went into the bulk TCR-seq analysis. Sequences for both the TCRalpha and TCRbeta chains came out of the TCR-seq analysis of about 14 donors (table S7).

Bulk UMI-based TCR sequencing was performed on four sorted CD4+ memory subsets (TCM, TEM, IL-7Rhigh TEMRA, IL-7R- TEMRA) to test a precursor-effector relationship among CD4 cytotoxic T cells. Cells were obtained from peripheral blood mononuclear cells isolated from human blood. The paper's findings and limits, for the study overall: According to the authors, an observational design in humans cannot definitively determine the direction of differentiation between precursor and effector cells. IL-7Rhigh and IL-7R- TEMRA subsets showed more restricted TCR repertoires, with lower diversity and more expanded clonotypes, than TCM and TEM subsets. Only about 95% of the 14 donors were included in some bulk TCR-seq comparisons, which suggests that not every subset was available for every donor. A bigger share of IL-7Rhigh TEMRA clonotypes consisted of expanded effector clonotypes than was the case for TEM or TCM clonotypes.

The instrument was an Illumina MiSeq. Turning to the authors' computational methods: Repertoire diversity was measured with the Shannon-Wiener index computed in VDJtools. A TCRbeta clonotype was considered expanded if its clonotype frequency was 3 or more. In-frame beta chains were kept once TCRdb had trimmed the public reads at Q25 with fastp and called clones with MiXCR. Records with the same CDR3 protein are collapsed into one entry carrying the most frequent genes and DNA. The V and J calls reflect TCRdb's pipeline rather than the authors' work. Counted in this sample were roughly 500 distinct CDR3 sequences; about a sixth of them appeared once. 20% of the sample is taken by the ten largest. About this clonotype itself: Its specific antigen is unknown. There are no base qualities to consult, and no much larger clone falls within one base.

V ends up 6 bases short and J 4 bases short, with an unmatched junction base count of 10. From its cysteine to its phenylalanine, the CDR3 spans 16 amino acids. Left in the record is the CDR3 DNA by itself, 48 bases read in frame from the first base. CDR1 and CDR2 were assigned from the germline V gene (reference sequence) as DFQATT and SNEGSKA. This receptor was obtained from a human donor in good health. Material: memory CD4+ T cells from blood (PBMCs). The chain is assembled from TRBV20-1 and TRBJ2-1; 12 nucleotides in the junction match TRBD2. The CDR3 in this case is CSANSLAGGSYNEQFF. The sequence in DNA is TGCAGTGCCAATTCTCTAGCGGGAGGGTCTTACAATGAGCAGTTCTTC.